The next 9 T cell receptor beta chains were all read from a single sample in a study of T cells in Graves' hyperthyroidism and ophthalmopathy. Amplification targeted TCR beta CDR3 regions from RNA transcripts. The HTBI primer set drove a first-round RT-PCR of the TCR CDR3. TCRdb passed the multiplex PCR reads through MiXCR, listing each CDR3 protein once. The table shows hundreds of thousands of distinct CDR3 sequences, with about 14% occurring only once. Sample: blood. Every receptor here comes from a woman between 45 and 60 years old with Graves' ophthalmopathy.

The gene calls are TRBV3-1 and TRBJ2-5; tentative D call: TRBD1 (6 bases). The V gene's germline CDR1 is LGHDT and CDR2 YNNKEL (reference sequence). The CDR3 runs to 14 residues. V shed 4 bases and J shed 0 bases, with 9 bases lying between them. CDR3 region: CASSLRGYQETQYF. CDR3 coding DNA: TGTGCCAGCAGCCTTAGGGGGTACCAAGAGACCCAGTACTTC.

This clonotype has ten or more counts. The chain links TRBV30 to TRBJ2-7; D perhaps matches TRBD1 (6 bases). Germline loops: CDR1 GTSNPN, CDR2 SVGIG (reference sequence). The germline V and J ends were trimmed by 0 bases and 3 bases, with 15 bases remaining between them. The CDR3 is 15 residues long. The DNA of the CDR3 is TGTGCCTGGAGTGTGACCCCGGGACACCTCTACGAGCAGTACTTC. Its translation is CAWSVTPGHLYEQYF.

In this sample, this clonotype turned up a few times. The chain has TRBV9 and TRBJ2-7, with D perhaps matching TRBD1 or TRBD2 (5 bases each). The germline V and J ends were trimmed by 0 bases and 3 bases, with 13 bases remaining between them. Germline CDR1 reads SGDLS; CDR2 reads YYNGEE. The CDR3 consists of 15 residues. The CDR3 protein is CASSVGQGVGYEQYF. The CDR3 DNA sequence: TGTGCCAGCAGCGTAGGTCAGGGAGTTGGCTACGAGCAGTACTTC. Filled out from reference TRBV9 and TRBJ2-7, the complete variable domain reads DSGVTQTPKHLITATGQRVTLRCSPRSGDLSVYWYQQSLDQGLQFLIQYYNGEERAKGNILERFSAQQFPDLHSELNLSSLELGDSALYFCASSVGQGVGYEQYFGPGTRLTVT.

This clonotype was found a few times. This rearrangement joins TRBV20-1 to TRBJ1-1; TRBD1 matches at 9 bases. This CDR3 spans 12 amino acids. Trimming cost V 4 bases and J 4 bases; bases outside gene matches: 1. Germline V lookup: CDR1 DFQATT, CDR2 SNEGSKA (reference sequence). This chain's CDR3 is CSAKGQGTEAFF. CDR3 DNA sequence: TGCAGTGCTAAGGGACAGGGCACTGAAGCTTTCTTT.

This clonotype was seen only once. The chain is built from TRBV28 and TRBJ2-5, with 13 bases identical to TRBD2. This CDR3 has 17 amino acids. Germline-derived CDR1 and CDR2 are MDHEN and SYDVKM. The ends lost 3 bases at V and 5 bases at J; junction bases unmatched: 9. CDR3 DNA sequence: TGTGCCAGCAGTTTGCTGGGACTAGCGGGACCGGTGGAGACCCAGTACTTC. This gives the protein CASSLLGLAGPVETQYF.

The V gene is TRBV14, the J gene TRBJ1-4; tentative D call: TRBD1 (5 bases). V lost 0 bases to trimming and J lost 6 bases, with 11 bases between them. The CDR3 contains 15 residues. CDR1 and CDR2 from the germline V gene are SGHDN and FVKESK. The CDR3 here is CASSQDGTPYEKLFF. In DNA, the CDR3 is TGTGCCAGCAGCCAAGACGGGACTCCGTATGAAAAACTGTTTTTT.

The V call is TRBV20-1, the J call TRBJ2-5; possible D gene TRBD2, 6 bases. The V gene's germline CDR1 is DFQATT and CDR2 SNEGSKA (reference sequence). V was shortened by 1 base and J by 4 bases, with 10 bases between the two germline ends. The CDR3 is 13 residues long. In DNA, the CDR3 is TGCAGTGCTAGAGGCGGGATGTTAGAGACCCAGTACTTC. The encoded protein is CSARGGMLETQYF.

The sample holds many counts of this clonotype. CDR3 sequence: CSARDLARIQETQYF. CDR3 in DNA: TGCAGTGCTAGAGATCTAGCCAGGATACAAGAGACCCAGTACTTC. The chain joins TRBV20-1 to TRBJ2-5; a possible D gene is TRBD2 (5 bases). Germline CDR1 and CDR2: DFQATT and SNEGSKA (reference sequence). The length of the CDR3 is 15 residues. V lost 0 bases, J lost 2 bases, and 13 bases lay in between.

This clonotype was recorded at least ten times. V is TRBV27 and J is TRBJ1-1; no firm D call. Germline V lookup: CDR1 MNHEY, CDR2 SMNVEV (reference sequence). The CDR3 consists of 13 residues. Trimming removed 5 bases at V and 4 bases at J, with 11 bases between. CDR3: CASSREEGTEAFF. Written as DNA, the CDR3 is TGTGCCAGCAGTAGAGAGGAGGGCACTGAAGCTTTCTTT.